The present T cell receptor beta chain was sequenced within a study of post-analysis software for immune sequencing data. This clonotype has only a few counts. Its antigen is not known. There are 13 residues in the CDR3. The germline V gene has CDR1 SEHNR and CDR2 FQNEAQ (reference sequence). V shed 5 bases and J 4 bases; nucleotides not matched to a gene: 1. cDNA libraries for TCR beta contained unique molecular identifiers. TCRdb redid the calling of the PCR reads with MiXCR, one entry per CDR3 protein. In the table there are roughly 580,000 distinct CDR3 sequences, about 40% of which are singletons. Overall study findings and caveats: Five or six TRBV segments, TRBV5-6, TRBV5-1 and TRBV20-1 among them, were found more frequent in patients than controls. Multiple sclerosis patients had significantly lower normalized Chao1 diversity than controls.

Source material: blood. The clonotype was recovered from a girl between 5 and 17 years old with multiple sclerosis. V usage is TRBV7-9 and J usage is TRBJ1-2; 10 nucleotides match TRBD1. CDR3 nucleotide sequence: TGTGCCAGCAGCGGACAGGGGGTCTATGGCTACACCTTC. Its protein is CASSGQGVYGYTF.